This T cell receptor beta chain was found in a study of Ad26.COV2.S vaccination and SARS-CoV-2 variants. The wider study: Enrolled in COV1001, the donor was in the Ad26.COV2.S trial arm, which received the vaccine. Administration of Ad26.COV2.S was intramuscular, either once or twice 56 days apart. The study's findings and limits: Placebo recipients trailed vaccine recipients in spike-specific TCR breadth. The TCR breadth and depth analyses may have produced an underestimate of total T cell responses.

Treatment of the sample: some 20 received Ad26.COV2.S at low or high dose, single or two shots; about 5 received placebo; per-sample allocation not given. Repertoires come from day 63 after the first vaccine or placebo injection. TCRdb's table, derived via immunoSEQ multiplex PCR, lists solely in-frame clones and lacks some. The table has around 450,000 clones, approximately 89% seen once; the top ten hold over 2.5%. Germline values: CDR1 MDHEN, CDR2 SYDVKM. V was cut by 3 bases and J by 3 bases, with 9 bases left in between. The CDR3 is made up of 13 amino acids. This clone was recorded once. Its specificity is not known.

The source is a person aged 18 to 65 who received the Ad26.COV2.S COVID-19 vaccine or a placebo. The chain joins TRBV28 to TRBJ2-7, with no clear D. The sequencing used peripheral blood, collected in a trial of Ad26.COV2.S vaccine versus placebo. For the CDR3, the DNA is TGTGCCAGCAGTTTTAACGGGTACTACGAGCAGTACTTC. Its translation: CASSFNGYYEQYF.